What follows is one T cell receptor beta chain and its context. This entry comes from a study of cytomegalovirus exposure and HLA in healthy donors. Across the study: One earlier analysis, a look at approximately 190 million T cells, found some 120 million unique TCR beta sequences.

Use of 60 Vbeta and 13 Jbeta primers characterized the PCR. Assay: immunoSEQ multiplex PCR; the TCRdb copy retains only in-frame clones and omits some. The data contain around 150,000 clones, roughly 80% of them singletons. V shed 6 bases, J shed 2 bases, and the junction held 7 bases outside the gene matches. Germline V gives CDR1 LNHDA, CDR2 SQIVND (reference sequence). This CDR3 is built from 15 residues. Sequenced sample: PBMCs. This TCR was recovered from a female donor in good health and CMV-seronegative. The V gene is TRBV19, the J gene TRBJ1-5, with 7 nucleotides matching TRBD1. As DNA, the CDR3 is TGTGCCAGTAGAAACGACAGGGAGGGCAATCAGCCCCAGCATTTT. Translating it yields CASRNDREGNQPQHF.